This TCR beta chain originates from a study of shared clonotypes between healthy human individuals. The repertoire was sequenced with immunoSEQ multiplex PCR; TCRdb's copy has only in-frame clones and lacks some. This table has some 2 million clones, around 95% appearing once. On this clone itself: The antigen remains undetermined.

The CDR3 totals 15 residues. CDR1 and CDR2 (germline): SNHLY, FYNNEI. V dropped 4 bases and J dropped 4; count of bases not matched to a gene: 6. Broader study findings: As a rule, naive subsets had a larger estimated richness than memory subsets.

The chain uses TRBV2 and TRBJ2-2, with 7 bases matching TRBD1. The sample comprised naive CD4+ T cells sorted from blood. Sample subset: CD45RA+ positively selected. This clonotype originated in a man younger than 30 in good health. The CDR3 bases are TGTGCCAGCAGTGGTGACAGGGCTGGCACCGGGGAGCTGTTTTTT. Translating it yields CASSGDRAGTGELFF.